One and the same sample provided the 5 T cell receptor beta chains below, sequenced in a study of blood T cells in healthy people across ages. With a J-beta primer mix and a sample-barcoded 5' primer, a second PCR ran 7 to 11 cycles. TCRdb ran MiXCR on the 5' RACE reads and lists one entry per CDR3 protein. The sample comprises 700,000 to 950,000 distinct CDR3 sequences, about three fifths of which are singletons, and about 20% rests with the top ten. The sequencing input was blood. The source of these receptors is a man aged 30 to 45 in good health.

The J gene is TRBJ2-4, the V gene TRBV20-1; TRBD2 is a possible D gene (6 bases). CDR3 length equals 13 residues. The V gene lost 6 bases and the J gene lost 6 bases, with 15 bases spanning the gap. Germline CDR1 and CDR2: DFQATT and SNEGSKA (reference sequence). Here the CDR3 DNA reads TGCAGTGCGGGGCGGCGGGATATAAACATTCAGTACTTC. Translation: CSAGRRDINIQYF.

The chain carries TRBV20-1 and TRBJ2-7; 11 bases match TRBD2. This CDR3 has 17 amino acids. Germline V gene sequence: CDR1 DFQATT, CDR2 SNEGSKA (reference sequence). The ends lost 1 base at V and 1 base at J; junction bases unmatched: 9. The CDR3 sequence is CSARVSSGGAGSYEQYF. The CDR3 coding sequence is TGCAGTGCTAGAGTTAGTAGCGGGGGGGCTGGTTCCTACGAGCAGTACTTC.

V is TRBV20-1 and J is TRBJ1-2; D perhaps matches TRBD1 (5 bases). The V and J ends lost 6 bases and 4 bases respectively, with 15 bases between them. Germline V gene lookup returns CDR1 DFQATT and CDR2 SNEGSKA (reference sequence). The length of the CDR3 is 13 residues. CDR3 coding DNA: TGCAGTGCCATGATAGGGGTGGGCTATGGCTACACCTTC. This encodes CSAMIGVGYGYTF.

A few counts support this clonotype. The rearrangement links TRBV27 to TRBJ2-1; TRBD2 might be the D (5 bases). V lost 3 bases to trimming and J lost 4 bases, with 7 bases between them. CDR1 and CDR2 (germline): MNHEY, SMNVEV (reference sequence). The CDR3 is 13 residues long. This CDR3 is CASSFGLYNEQFF. The CDR3 DNA follows: TGTGCCAGCAGTTTCGGACTTTACAATGAGCAGTTCTTC.

The V call is TRBV7-2, the J call TRBJ2-5; D perhaps matches TRBD2 (5 bases). V lost 2 bases, J lost 1 base, and 14 bases lay in between. Germline CDR1 reads SGHTA; CDR2 reads FQGNSA. The CDR3 loop spans 16 amino acids. CDR3 amino acids: CASSLIGRRFQETQYF. For the CDR3, the DNA is TGTGCCAGCAGCTTAATAGGCAGGAGGTTCCAAGAGACCCAGTACTTC. Supplemented by reference TRBV7-2 and TRBJ2-5, the full variable domain reads GAGVSQSPSNKVTEKGKDVELRCDPISGHTALYWYRQSLGQGLEFLIYFQGNSAPDKSGLPSDRFSAERTGGSVSTLTIQRTQQEDSAVYLCASSLIGRRFQETQYFGPGTRLLVL.